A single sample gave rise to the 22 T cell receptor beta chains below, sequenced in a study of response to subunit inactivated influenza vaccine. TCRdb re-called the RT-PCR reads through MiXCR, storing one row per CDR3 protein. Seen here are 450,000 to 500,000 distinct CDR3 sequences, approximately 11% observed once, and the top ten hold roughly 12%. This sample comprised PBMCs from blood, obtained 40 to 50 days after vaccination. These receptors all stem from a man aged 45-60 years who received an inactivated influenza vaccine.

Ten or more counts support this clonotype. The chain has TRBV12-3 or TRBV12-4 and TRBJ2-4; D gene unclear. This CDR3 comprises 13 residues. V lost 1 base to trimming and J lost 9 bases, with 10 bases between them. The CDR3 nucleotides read TGTGCCAGCAGTTTAGGTGACGAAGCCATTCAGTACTTC. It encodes CASSLGDEAIQYF.

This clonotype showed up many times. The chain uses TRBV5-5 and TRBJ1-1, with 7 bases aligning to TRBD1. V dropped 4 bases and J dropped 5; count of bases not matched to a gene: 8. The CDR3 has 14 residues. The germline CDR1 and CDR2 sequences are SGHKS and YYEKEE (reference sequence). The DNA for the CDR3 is TGTGCCAGCAGCCGTCAGGGGGTGGAGACTGAAGCTTTCTTT. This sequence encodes CASSRQGVETEAFF.

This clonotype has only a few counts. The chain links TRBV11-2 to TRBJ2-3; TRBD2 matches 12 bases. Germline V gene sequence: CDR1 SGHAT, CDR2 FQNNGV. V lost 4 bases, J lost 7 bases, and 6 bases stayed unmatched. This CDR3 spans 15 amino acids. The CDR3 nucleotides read TGTGCCAGCAGCTCGACTAGCGGGAGTTCAAATACGCAGTATTTT. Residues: CASSSTSGSSNTQYF.

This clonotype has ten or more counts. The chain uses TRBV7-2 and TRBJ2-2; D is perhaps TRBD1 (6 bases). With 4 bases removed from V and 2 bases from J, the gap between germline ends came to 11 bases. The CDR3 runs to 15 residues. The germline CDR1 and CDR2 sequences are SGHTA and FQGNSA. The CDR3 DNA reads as TGTGCCAGCAGCTCCCGGACAGTAAACACCGGGGAGCTGTTTTTT. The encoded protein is CASSSRTVNTGELFF.

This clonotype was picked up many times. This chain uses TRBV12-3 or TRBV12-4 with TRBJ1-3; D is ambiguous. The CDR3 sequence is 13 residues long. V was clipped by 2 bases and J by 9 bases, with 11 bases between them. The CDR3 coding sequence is TGTGCCAGCAGTTTAACTAGCTTGATCACCATATATTTT. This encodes CASSLTSLITIYF.

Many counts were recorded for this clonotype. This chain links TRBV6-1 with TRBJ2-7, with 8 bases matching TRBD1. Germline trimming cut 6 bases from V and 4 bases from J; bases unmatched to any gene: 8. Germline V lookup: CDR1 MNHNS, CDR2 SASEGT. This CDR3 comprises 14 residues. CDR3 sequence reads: CASSPRTGRYEQYF. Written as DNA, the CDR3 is TGTGCCAGCAGCCCGCGGACAGGGAGGTACGAGCAGTACTTC.

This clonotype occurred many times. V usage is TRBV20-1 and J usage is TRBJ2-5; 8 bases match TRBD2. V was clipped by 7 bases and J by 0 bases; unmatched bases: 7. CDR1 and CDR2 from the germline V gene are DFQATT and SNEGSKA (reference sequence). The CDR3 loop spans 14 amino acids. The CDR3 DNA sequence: TGCAGTGTTATACGGGGGGGTAACCAAGAGACCCAGTACTTC. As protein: CSVIRGGNQETQYF.

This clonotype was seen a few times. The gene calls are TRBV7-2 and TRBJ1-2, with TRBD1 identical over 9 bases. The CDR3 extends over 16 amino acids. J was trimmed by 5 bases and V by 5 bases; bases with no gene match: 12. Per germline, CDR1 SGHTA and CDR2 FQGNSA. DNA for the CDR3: TGTGCCAGCAGCCCGGGTGTGGGACAGGGAGTATATGGCTACACCTTC. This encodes CASSPGVGQGVYGYTF.

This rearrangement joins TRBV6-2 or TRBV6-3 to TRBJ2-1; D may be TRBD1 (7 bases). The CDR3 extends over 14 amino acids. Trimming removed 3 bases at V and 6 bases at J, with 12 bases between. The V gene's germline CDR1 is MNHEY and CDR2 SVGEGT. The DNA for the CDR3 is TGTGCCAGCAGTTATGGGCAGGGGGGCAATGAGCAGTTCTTC. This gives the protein CASSYGQGGNEQFF.

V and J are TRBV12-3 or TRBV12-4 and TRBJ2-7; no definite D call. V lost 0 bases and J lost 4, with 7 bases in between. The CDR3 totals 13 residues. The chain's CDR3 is CASSLAPWYEQYF. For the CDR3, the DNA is TGTGCCAGCAGTTTAGCGCCGTGGTACGAGCAGTACTTC.

The CDR3 is CASSDGGEQFF. DNA for the CDR3: TGCGCCAGCAGCGACGGAGGGGAGCAGTTCTTC. The chain employs TRBV5-1 and TRBJ2-1; a weak D match, TRBD2 (6 bases). Per germline, CDR1 SGHRS and CDR2 YFSETQ. The CDR3 sequence is 11 residues long. V lost 4 bases, J lost 10 bases, and 9 bases lay in between.

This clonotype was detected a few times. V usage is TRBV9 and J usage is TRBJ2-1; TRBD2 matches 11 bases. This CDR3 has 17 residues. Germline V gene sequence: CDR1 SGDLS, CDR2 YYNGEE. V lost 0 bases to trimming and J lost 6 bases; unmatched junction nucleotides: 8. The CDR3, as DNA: TGTGCCAGCAGCGTAGGGGGGTCCGGACTAGCGGGCAATGAGCAGTTCTTC. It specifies CASSVGGSGLAGNEQFF.

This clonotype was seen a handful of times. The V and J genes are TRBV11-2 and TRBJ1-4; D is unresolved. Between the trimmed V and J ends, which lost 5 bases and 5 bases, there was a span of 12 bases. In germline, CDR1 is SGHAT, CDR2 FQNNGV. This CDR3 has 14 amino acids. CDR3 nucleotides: TGTGCCAGCAGCACCCGTACCCCCAATGAAAAACTGTTTTTT. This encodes CASSTRTPNEKLFF.

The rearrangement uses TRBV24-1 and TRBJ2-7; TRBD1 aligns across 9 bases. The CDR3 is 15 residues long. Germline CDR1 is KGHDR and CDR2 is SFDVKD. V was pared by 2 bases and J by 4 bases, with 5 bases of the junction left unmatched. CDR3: CATSDSGQGEYEQYF. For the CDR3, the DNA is TGTGCCACCAGTGATTCGGGACAGGGTGAATACGAGCAGTACTTC.

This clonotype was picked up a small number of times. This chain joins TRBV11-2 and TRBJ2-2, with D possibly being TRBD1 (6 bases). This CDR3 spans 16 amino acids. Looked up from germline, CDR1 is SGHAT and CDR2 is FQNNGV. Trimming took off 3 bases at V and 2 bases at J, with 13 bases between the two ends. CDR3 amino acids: CASSFPSGVNTGELFF. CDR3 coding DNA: TGTGCCAGCAGCTTTCCTTCAGGGGTTAACACCGGGGAGCTGTTTTTT.

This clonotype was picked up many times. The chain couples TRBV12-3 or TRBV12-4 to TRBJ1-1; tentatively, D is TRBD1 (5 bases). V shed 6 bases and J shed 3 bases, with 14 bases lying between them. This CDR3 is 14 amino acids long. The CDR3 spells CASSRSGGDTEAFF. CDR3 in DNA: TGTGCCAGCAGCCGGTCTGGGGGGGACACTGAAGCTTTCTTT.

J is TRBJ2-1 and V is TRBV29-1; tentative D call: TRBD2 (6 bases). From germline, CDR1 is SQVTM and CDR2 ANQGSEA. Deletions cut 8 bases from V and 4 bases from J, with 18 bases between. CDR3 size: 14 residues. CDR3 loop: CSPSGGLRYNEQFF. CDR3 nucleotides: TGCAGCCCCTCTGGGGGACTGAGGTACAATGAGCAGTTCTTC.

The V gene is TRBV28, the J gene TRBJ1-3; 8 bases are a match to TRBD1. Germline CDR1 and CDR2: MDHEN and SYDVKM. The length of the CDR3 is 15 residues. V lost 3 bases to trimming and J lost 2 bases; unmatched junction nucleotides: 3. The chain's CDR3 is CASSFPTGAGNTIYF. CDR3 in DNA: TGTGCCAGCAGTTTTCCGACAGGGGCTGGAAACACCATATATTTT.

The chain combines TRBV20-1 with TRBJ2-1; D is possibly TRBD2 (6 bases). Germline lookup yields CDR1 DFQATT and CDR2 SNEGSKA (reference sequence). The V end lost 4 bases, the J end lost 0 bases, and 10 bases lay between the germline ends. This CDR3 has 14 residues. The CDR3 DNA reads TGCAGTGCTACTAGCGTTAGCTCCTACAATGAGCAGTTCTTC. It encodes CSATSVSSYNEQFF.

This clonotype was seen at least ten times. CDR3 loop: CAILAGATDTQYF. Here the CDR3 DNA reads TGTGCCATCCTAGCGGGAGCCACAGATACGCAGTATTTT. The rearrangement joins TRBV10-3 to TRBJ2-3; 10 nucleotides align to TRBD2. The CDR3 loop spans 13 amino acids. Germline CDR1 reads ENHRY; CDR2 reads SYGVKD. V was pared by 8 bases and J by 2 bases, with 1 base of the junction left unmatched.

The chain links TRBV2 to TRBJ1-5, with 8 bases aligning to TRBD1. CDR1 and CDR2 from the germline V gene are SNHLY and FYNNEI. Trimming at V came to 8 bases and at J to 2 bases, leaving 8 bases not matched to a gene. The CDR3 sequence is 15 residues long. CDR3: CASHDRGSGNQPQHF. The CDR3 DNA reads TGTGCCAGCCACGACAGGGGATCGGGCAATCAGCCCCAGCATTTT. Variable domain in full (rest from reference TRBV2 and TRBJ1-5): EPEVTQTPSHQVTQMGQEVILRCVPISNHLYFYWYRQILGQKVEFLVSFYNNEISEKSEIFDDQFSVERPDGSNFTLKIRSTKLEDSAMYFCASHDRGSGNQPQHFGDGTRLSIL.

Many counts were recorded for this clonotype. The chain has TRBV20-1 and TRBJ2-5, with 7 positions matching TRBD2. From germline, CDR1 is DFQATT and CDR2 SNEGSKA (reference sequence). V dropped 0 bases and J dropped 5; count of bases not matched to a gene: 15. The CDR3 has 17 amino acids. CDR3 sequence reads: CSAREPGGGGRRETQYF. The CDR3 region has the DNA TGCAGTGCTAGAGAGCCTGGGGGTGGCGGGAGAAGGGAGACCCAGTACTTC.